What follows are 31 T cell receptor beta chains derived from one specimen sequenced in a study of CXCR3-negative and CXCR3-positive naive CD8 T cells. Findings and limits, study-wide: A higher hydrophobicity marked the TRB CDR3s of CXCR3-positive naive cells versus CXCR3-negative naive cells.

The study made its TRB cDNA libraries by 5' RACE, adding UMI labels. TCRdb re-called the 5' RACE reads and catalogs CDR3 proteins one per entry, DNA excluded. The ten most abundant clones cover 0.5% to 0.55% of a sample with tens of thousands of distinct CDR3 sequences. Which antigens these TCRs recognize remains unknown. The specimen sequenced was naive CXCR3+ CD8+ T cells from blood. As for subset: CD45RO-CCR7+CD27+CD95- naive CD8+ T cells expressing CXCR3 (TNR3+). These receptors came from a human donor in good health. Some clones in this sample may be carry-over from other donors' samples.

This chain uses TRBV29-1 with TRBJ2-5; the D call from TCRdb, TRBD1, cannot be confirmed without DNA. The CDR3 runs to 15 residues. Germline CDR1 SQVTM, CDR2 ANQGSEA. This CDR3 is CSVEGVLGGIETQYF. The full variable domain, completed using reference TRBV29-1 and TRBJ2-5, is SAVISQKPSRDICQRGTSLTIQCQVDSQVTMMFWYRQQPGQSLTLIATANQGSEATYESGFVIDKFPISRPNLTFSTLTVSNMSPEDSSIYLCSVEGVLGGIETQYFGPGTRLLVL.

The chain links TRBV11-2 to TRBJ2-5; the TCRdb D gene call, TRBD2, has no DNA to confirm it. This CDR3 is 16 amino acids long. Per the germline V gene, CDR1 is SGHAT and CDR2 is FQNNGV. CDR3 sequence reads: CASSSGLAGGWETQYF.

The CDR3 region is CASSQDRAGGYPKHGETQYF. The chain joins TRBV3-1 to TRBJ2-5; TCRdb's D gene call, TRBD2, goes unchecked for lack of DNA. This CDR3 has 20 residues. Germline V CDR1 and CDR2: LGHDT, YNNKEL (reference sequence).

The chain employs TRBV25-1 and TRBJ2-7. Germline V gene lookup returns CDR1 MGHDK and CDR2 SYGVNS. CDR3 size: 12 residues. CDR3 in amino acids: CASSDASYEQYF.

The chain employs TRBV28 and TRBJ2-7; absent DNA, TCRdb's TRBD1 call cannot be checked. Germline assignment: CDR1 MDHEN and CDR2 SYDVKM. This CDR3 region has 14 residues. The CDR3: CASTPTGSPYEQYF.

This chain joins TRBV12-3 or TRBV12-4 and TRBJ2-2; with no DNA, the TCRdb D assignment of TRBD1 cannot be verified. This CDR3 spans 12 amino acids. CDR3 protein: CASGDGAGELFF.

The CDR3 protein is CASSNGRRQPQHF. V usage is TRBV6-5 and J usage is TRBJ1-5. In germline, CDR1 is MNHEY, CDR2 SVGAGI. The CDR3 runs to 13 residues.

This CDR3 is CASSPFPTSGANVLTF. The chain couples TRBV7-9 to TRBJ2-6. CDR1 and CDR2 (germline): SEHNR, FQNEAQ (reference sequence). This CDR3 is 16 amino acids long.

J is TRBJ1-2 and V is TRBV29-1; TCRdb's D gene call, TRBD1, goes unchecked for lack of DNA. CDR1 is SQVTM, CDR2 ANQGSEA, per germline. This CDR3 is built from 14 residues. CDR3 loop: CSVEDQGPKRGYTF.

This rearrangement joins TRBV20-1 to TRBJ2-2; no DNA is available, so the TRBD1 call from TCRdb remains unchecked. This CDR3 spans 13 amino acids. Germline CDR1 is DFQATT and CDR2 is SNEGSKA (reference sequence). CDR3 amino acids: CSASIQGAGELFF.

The genes are TRBV14 and TRBJ2-1; no DNA is available, so the TRBD1 call from TCRdb remains unchecked. Looked up from germline, CDR1 is SGHDN and CDR2 is FVKESK. The CDR3 spans 14 residues. CDR3: CASSHTGKVNEQFF.

The rearrangement uses TRBV5-1 and TRBJ2-2. Looked up from germline, CDR1 is SGHRS and CDR2 is YFSETQ. CDR3 size: 15 residues. The CDR3 loop is CASSPGWRDTGELFF.

The chain recombines TRBV29-1 with TRBJ2-5; TCRdb lists TRBD2, though no DNA is available to test this call. Per the germline V gene, CDR1 is SQVTM and CDR2 is ANQGSEA. The CDR3 contains 16 residues. The CDR3 protein is CSVDELAGDRLETQYF.

The V gene is TRBV27, the J gene TRBJ1-6; as DNA is missing, the TRBD1 call by TCRdb cannot be tested. The CDR3 runs to 15 residues. CDR1 and CDR2 from the germline V gene are MNHEY and SMNVEV (reference sequence). The CDR3 is CASSSRTGSESPLHF.

V usage is TRBV7-9 and J usage is TRBJ2-7; TCRdb calls TRBD1, which cannot be checked without DNA. Germline values: CDR1 SEHNR, CDR2 FQNEAQ (reference sequence). This CDR3 has 12 amino acids. The CDR3 protein is CASSLRGYVQYF.

V and J are TRBV11-2 and TRBJ2-2. Germline-derived CDR1 and CDR2 are SGHAT and FQNNGV. The CDR3 covers 16 residues. The CDR3 here is CASSFVAQRGTGELFF.

This chain joins TRBV12-3 or TRBV12-4 and TRBJ2-7. CDR3 length: 13 residues. The CDR3 is CASSLGLDHEQYF.

The chain recombines TRBV28 with TRBJ2-1; the TCRdb call, TRBD1, lacks DNA for checking. This CDR3 contains 15 residues. Per the germline V gene, CDR1 is MDHEN and CDR2 is SYDVKM. The CDR3 loop reads CASSPVPGQGNEQFF.

The chain joins TRBV23-1 to TRBJ1-5; the D call of TRBD1 rests on TCRdb alone, since no DNA is present to check it. TRBV23-1 is marked as an open reading frame, function uncertain. The CDR3 is 16 amino acids. CDR3: CASSPPGTEIDQPQHF.

The genes are TRBV6-5 and TRBJ2-1. Looked up from germline, CDR1 is MNHEY and CDR2 is SVGAGI. CDR3 length: 13 residues. CDR3 in amino acids: CASSYSSYNEQFF.

This chain connects TRBV12-3 or TRBV12-4 to TRBJ1-4. This CDR3 has 14 amino acids. The CDR3 is CASSTYSWNEKLFF.

J is TRBJ2-4 and V is TRBV3-1. This CDR3 is built from 12 residues. Germline CDR1 and CDR2: LGHDT and YNNKEL (reference sequence). The chain's CDR3 is CASRGTKNIQYF.

V and J are TRBV28 and TRBJ2-7; TCRdb gives TRBD2 as the D gene, but with no DNA this cannot be confirmed. CDR1 is MDHEN and CDR2 is SYDVKM in the germline V gene. This CDR3 is built from 16 residues. The CDR3 loop is CASSFARGGAGYEQYF. Full variable domain (rest looked up from reference TRBV28 and TRBJ2-7): DVKVTQSSRYLVKRTGEKVFLECVQDMDHENMFWYRQDPGLGLRLIYFSYDVKMKEKGDIPEGYSVSREKKERFSLILESASTNQTSMYLCASSFARGGAGYEQYFGPGTRLTVT.

The chain joins TRBV7-8 to TRBJ2-7; TCRdb indicates TRBD1, and absent DNA this call remains unverified. This CDR3 contains 14 residues. The germline CDR1 and CDR2 sequences are SGHVS and FQNEAQ. CDR3: CASSHPAGGDEQYF.

The J gene is TRBJ2-2, the V gene TRBV7-6; TCRdb outputs TRBD1, but without DNA this stays unchecked. CDR1 is SGHVS and CDR2 is FNYEAQ in the germline V gene. The CDR3 has 15 residues. CDR3 in amino acids: CASSPGNTNTGELFF.

The rearrangement joins TRBV6-6 to TRBJ2-1; lacking DNA, the TRBD1 call made by TCRdb goes unchecked. The germline V gene encodes CDR1 MNHNY and CDR2 SVGAGI (reference sequence). This CDR3 comprises 16 residues. CDR3 loop: CASSSWGGGAGNEQFF.

The chain has TRBV5-1 and TRBJ2-3; TCRdb proposes TRBD2, but this gene call is untestable without DNA. The CDR3 runs 16 residues. Germline V gene sequence: CDR1 SGHRS, CDR2 YFSETQ. This CDR3 is CASSIRTSGETDTQYF.

This chain connects TRBV12-3 or TRBV12-4 to TRBJ2-1. CDR3 length: 15 residues. The CDR3 protein is CASREGVGSYNEQFF.

The chain is built from TRBV28 and TRBJ2-5; the TCRdb D gene call, TRBD1, has no DNA to confirm it. This CDR3 region has 15 residues. In germline, CDR1 is MDHEN, CDR2 SYDVKM. The CDR3 here is CASSLGDREFETQYF.

The rearrangement links TRBV3-1 to TRBJ2-4; TCRdb's D gene call, TRBD1, goes unchecked for lack of DNA. This CDR3 contains 15 residues. CDR1 and CDR2 from the germline V gene are LGHDT and YNNKEL (reference sequence). The CDR3 region is CASSPRQETKNIQYF.

The chain has TRBV15 and TRBJ2-7; TCRdb lists TRBD1, though no DNA is available to test this call. The CDR3 runs to 15 residues. Germline-derived CDR1 and CDR2 are LNHNV and YYDKDF (reference sequence). This CDR3 reads CATSRERDIAYEQYF.